This T cell receptor beta chain was captured in a study of blood T cell repertoires in COVID-19. Turning to the study itself: COVID-19 samples, acute and convalescent, were from the United States, Italy and Spain. The analysed material was cDNA or gDNA that came from T cells, B-cell-depleted T cells, or PBMCs.

Per the authors' pipeline: Estimation of nucleated cell counts was performed using reference gene primer amplification. Profiling relied on immunoSEQ multiplex PCR, and the TCRdb table lists in-frame clones only, not all of them. V and J calls and clone size are as listed in that table; D and trimming were resolved from the DNA. This repertoire shows hundreds of thousands of clones, approximately 90% found once; its top ten account for around 1.4%. The CDR3 totals 15 residues. Losses at the gene ends were 4 bases for V and 3 bases for J; bases not matched to a gene: 5. Germline-derived CDR1 and CDR2 are LGHDT and YNNKEL (reference sequence).

The TCR was taken from a woman aged 25-40 years with active or convalescent COVID-19. The chain is built from TRBV3-1 (or the pseudogene TRBV3-2) and TRBJ1-3; TRBD1 aligns across 8 bases. The sample was peripheral blood. CDR3 DNA sequence: TGTGCCAGCAGCCCAGGGGGCAGTATTGGAAACACCATATATTTT. It translates to CASSPGGSIGNTIYF.